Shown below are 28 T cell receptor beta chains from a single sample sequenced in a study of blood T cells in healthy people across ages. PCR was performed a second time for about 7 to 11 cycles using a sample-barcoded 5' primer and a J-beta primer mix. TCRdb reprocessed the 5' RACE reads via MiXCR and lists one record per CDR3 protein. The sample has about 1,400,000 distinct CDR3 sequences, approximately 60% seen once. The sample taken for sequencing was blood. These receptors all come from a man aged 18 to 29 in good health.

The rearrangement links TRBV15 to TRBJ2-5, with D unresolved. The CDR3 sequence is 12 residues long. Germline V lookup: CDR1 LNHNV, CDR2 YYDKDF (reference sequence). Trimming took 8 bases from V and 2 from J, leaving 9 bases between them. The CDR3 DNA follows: TGTGCCACCGCCGGCACACAAGAGACCCAGTACTTC. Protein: CATAGTQETQYF.

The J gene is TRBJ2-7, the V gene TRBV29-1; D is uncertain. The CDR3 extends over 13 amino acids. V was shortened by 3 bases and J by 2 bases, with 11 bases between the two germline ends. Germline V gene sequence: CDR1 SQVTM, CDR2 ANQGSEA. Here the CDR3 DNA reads TGCAGCGTTGAGGTGGACGTTACCTACGAGCAGTACTTC. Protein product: CSVEVDVTYEQYF.

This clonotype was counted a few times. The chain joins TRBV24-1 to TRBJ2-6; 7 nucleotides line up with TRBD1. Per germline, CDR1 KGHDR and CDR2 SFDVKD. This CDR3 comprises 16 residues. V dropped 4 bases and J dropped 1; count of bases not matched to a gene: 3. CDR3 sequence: CATSDAQGSGANVLTF. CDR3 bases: TGTGCCACCAGTGACGCACAGGGGTCTGGGGCCAACGTCCTGACTTTC.

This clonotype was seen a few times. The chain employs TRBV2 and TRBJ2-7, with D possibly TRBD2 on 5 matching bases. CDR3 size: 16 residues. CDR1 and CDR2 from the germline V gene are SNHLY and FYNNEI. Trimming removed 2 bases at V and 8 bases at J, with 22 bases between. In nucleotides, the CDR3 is TGTGCCAGCAGTGAAACGTTTTGGGAGTCGGGTCTCAAGCAGTACTTC. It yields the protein CASSETFWESGLKQYF.

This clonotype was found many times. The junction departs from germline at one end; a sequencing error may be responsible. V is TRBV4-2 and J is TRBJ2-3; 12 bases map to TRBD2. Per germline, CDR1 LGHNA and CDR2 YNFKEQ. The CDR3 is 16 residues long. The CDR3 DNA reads TGCGCCAGCAGCCAAGATCTAGCGGGGGGGCCAGATACGCAGTATTTT. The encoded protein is CASSQDLAGGPDTQYF.

Here the CDR3 DNA reads TGTGCCAGCAGTCCAACGCAGGGCGGCTACACCTTC. This codes for CASSPTQGGYTF. The chain combines TRBV12-3 or TRBV12-4 with TRBJ1-2; D perhaps matches TRBD1 (5 bases). V was trimmed by 5 bases and J by 8 bases, leaving 12 bases between them. This CDR3 is 12 amino acids long.

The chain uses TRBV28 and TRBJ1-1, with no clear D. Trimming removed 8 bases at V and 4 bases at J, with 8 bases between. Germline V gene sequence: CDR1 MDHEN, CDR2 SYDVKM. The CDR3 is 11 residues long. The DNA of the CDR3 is TGTGCCAGCCACACCGTCACTGAAGCTTTCTTT. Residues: CASHTVTEAFF.

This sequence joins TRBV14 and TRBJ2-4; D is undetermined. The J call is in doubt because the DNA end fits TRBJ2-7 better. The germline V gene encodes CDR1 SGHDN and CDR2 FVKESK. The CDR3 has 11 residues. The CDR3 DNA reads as TGTGCCAGCAGCCAGTGGTACGAGCAGTACTTC. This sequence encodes CASSQWYEQYF.

The CDR3 DNA follows: TGTGCCAGCTCACCATTGTGGGGTGAGAACACTGAAGCTTTCTTT. It yields the protein CASSPLWGENTEAFF. The chain recombines TRBV18 with TRBJ1-1; no reliable D call. V lost 2 bases and J lost 1, with 11 bases in between. Per germline, CDR1 KGHSH and CDR2 LQKENI. The length of the CDR3 is 15 residues.

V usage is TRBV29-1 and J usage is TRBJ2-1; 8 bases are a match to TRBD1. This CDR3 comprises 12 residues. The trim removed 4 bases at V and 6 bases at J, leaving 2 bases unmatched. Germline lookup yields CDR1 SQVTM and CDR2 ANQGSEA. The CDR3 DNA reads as TGCAGCGTTGCCGGGACAGGCAATGAGCAGTTCTTC. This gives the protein CSVAGTGNEQFF.

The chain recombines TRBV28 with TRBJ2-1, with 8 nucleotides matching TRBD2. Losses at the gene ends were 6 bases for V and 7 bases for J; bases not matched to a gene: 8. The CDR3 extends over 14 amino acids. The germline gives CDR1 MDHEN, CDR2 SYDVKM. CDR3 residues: CASRTSGSANEQFF. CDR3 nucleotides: TGTGCCAGCAGAACCAGCGGGAGCGCGAATGAGCAGTTCTTC.

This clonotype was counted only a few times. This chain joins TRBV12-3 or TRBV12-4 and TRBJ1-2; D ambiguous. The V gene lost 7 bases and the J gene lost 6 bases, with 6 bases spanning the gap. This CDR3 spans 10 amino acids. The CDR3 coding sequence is TGTGCCAGCACCCCTGATGGCTACACCTTC. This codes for CASTPDGYTF.

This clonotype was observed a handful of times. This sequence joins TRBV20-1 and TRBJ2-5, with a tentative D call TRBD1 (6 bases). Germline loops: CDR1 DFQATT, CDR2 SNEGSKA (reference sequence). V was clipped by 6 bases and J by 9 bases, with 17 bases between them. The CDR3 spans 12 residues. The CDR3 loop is CSAAQGPTSQYF. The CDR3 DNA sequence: TGCAGTGCCGCTCAGGGGCCCACGTCCCAGTACTTC.

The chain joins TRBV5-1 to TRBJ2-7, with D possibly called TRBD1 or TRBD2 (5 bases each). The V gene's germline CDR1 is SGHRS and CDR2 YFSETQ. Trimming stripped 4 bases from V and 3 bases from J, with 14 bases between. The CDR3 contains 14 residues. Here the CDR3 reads CASSPGWGNYEQYF. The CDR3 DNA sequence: TGCGCCAGCAGCCCCGGTTGGGGGAACTACGAGCAGTACTTC. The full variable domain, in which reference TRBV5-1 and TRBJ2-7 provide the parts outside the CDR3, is KAGVTQTPRYLIKTRGQQVTLSCSPISGHRSVSWYQQTPGQGLQFLFEYFSETQRNKGNFPGRFSGRQFSNSRSEMNVSTLELGDSALYLCASSPGWGNYEQYFGPGTRLTVT.

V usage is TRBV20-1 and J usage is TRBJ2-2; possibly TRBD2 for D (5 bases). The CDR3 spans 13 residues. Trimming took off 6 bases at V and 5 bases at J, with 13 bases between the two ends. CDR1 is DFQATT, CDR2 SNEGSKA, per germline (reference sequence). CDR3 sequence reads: CSASTGNTGELFF. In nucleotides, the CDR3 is TGCAGTGCCAGCACGGGGAATACCGGGGAGCTGTTTTTT.

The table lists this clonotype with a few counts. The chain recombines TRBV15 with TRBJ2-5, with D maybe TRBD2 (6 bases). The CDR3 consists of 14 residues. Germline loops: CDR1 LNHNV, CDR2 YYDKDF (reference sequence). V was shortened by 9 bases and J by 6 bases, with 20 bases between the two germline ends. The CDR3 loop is CATHDQEGRKTQYF. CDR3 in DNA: TGTGCCACTCACGACCAGGAGGGAAGGAAGACCCAGTACTTC.

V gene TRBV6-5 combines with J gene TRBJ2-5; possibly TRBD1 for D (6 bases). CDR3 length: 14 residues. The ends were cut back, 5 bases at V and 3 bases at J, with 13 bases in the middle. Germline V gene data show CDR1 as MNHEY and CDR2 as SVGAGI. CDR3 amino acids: CASSKVSGEETQYF. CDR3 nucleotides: TGTGCCAGCAGTAAAGTCTCAGGGGAAGAGACCCAGTACTTC.

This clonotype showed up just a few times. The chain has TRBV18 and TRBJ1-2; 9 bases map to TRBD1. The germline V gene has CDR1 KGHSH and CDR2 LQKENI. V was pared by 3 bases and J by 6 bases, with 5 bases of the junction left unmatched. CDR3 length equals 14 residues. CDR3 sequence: CASSPTGTGNGYTF. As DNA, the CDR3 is TGTGCCAGCTCACCCACCGGGACAGGGAATGGCTACACCTTC.

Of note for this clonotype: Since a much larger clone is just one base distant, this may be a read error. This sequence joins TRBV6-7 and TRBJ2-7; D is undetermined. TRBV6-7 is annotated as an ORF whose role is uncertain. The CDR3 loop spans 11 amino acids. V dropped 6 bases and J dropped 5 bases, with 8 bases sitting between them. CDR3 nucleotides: TGTGCCAGCAGCCCTCCGGACGAGCAGTACTTC. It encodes CASSPPDEQYF.

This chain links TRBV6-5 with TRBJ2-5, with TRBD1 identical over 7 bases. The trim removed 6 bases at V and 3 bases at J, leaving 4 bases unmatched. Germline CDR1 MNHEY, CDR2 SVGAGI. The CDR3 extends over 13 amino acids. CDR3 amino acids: CASRGTEKETQYF. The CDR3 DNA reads TGTGCCAGCAGAGGGACAGAGAAAGAGACCCAGTACTTC.

DNA of the CDR3: TGTGCCAGCAGTTACTCGATGGGCGGACTCGGAGAGACCCAGTACTTC. Its protein product is CASSYSMGGLGETQYF. This chain links TRBV6-5 with TRBJ2-5; TRBD2 might be the D (5 bases). V lost 0 bases and J lost 4, with 15 bases in between. Germline V lookup: CDR1 MNHEY, CDR2 SVGAGI. The CDR3 is 16 amino acids.

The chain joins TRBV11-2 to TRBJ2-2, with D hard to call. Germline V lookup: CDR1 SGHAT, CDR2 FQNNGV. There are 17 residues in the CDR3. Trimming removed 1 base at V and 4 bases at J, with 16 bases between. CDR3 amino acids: CASSLGIPHISTGELFF. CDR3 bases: TGTGCCAGCAGCTTAGGTATTCCCCACATTTCCACCGGGGAGCTGTTTTTT.

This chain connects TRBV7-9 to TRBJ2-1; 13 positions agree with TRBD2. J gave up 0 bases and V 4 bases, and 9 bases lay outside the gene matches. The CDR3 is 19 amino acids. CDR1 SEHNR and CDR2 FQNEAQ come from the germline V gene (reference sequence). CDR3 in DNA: TGTGCCAGCAGCTCCACCAGGACTAGCGGGAGCCCCTCCTACAATGAGCAGTTCTTC. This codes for CASSSTRTSGSPSYNEQFF.

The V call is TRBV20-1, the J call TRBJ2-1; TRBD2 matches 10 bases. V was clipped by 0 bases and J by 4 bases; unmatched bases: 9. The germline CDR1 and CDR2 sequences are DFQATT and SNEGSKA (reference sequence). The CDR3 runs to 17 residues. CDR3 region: CSARDADPSGGYNEQFF. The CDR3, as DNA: TGCAGTGCTAGAGACGCCGACCCTAGCGGGGGATACAATGAGCAGTTCTTC.

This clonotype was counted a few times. For the CDR3, the DNA is TGTGCCAGCAGCCAGGTGACTAGCGATTTCGGGCAGTTCTTC. Translation gives CASSQVTSDFGQFF. V gene TRBV3-1 combines with J gene TRBJ2-1, with 8 positions matching TRBD2. With 3 bases clipped from V and 12 bases from J, the junction kept 10 bases outside the gene matches. Germline V gene data show CDR1 as LGHDT and CDR2 as YNNKEL (reference sequence). The CDR3 contains 14 residues.

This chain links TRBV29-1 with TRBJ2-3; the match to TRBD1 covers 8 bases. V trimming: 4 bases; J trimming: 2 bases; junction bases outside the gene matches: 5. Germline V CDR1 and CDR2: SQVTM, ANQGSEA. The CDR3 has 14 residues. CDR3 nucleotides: TGCAGCGTTGGTAGGGACAGGATCACAGATACGCAGTATTTT. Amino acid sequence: CSVGRDRITDTQYF.

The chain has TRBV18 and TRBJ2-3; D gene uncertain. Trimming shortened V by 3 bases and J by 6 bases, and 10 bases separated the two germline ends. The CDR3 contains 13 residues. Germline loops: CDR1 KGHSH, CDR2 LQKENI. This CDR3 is CASSPLRMDTQYF. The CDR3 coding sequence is TGTGCCAGCTCACCTCTCCGGATGGATACGCAGTATTTT.

For the CDR3, the DNA is TGTGCCACCAGCAGAGAGGGACACTTTAGCAATCAGCCCCAGCATTTT. Protein sequence: CATSREGHFSNQPQHF. The rearrangement links TRBV15 to TRBJ1-5; D is perhaps TRBD1 (6 bases). Looked up from germline, CDR1 is LNHNV and CDR2 is YYDKDF (reference sequence). This CDR3 has 16 residues. The V and J ends lost 0 bases and 0 bases respectively, with 9 bases between them.